Listed here are 23 T cell receptor beta chains from one sample, sequenced in a study of T cell clones after liver transplantation. The assay was immunoSEQ multiplex PCR, and TCRdb's table has in-frame clones only and misses some. Among roughly 55,000 clones listed, approximately 88% were seen once. Material: CD4+ T cells from blood, obtained before liver transplant. The receptors come from a human donor who received a liver transplant.

This rearrangement joins TRBV18 to TRBJ1-5; D not resolved. Germline assignment: CDR1 KGHSH and CDR2 LQKENI. With 2 bases removed from V and 4 bases from J, the gap between germline ends came to 6 bases. The CDR3 spans 13 residues. This CDR3 is CASSPDGNQPQHF. The CDR3 coding sequence is TGTGCCAGCTCACCAGACGGGAATCAGCCCCAGCATTTT.

The CDR3 nucleotides read TGTGCCAGCAGTAAGGGGAACACTGAAGCTTTCTTT. Its translation is CASSKGNTEAFF. V usage is TRBV6-1 and J usage is TRBJ1-1; no firm D call. Germline assignment: CDR1 MNHNS and CDR2 SASEGT. This CDR3 spans 12 amino acids. V lost 5 bases and J 1 base, leaving 5 bases between the germline ends.

The gene calls are TRBV7-3 and TRBJ2-3; 10 nucleotides match TRBD2. Germline loops: CDR1 SGHTA, CDR2 FQGTGA. CDR3 length: 15 residues. Trimming at V came to 0 bases and at J to 3 bases, leaving 0 bases not matched to a gene. This CDR3 reads CASSLTSGRTDTQYF. CDR3 in DNA: TGTGCCAGCAGCTTAACTAGCGGGAGGACAGATACGCAGTATTTT.

This clone was seen a few times. This chain links TRBV7-6 with TRBJ1-5, with a weak D call TRBD1 (5 bases). The germline V and J ends were trimmed by 5 bases and 3 bases, with 14 bases remaining between them. The CDR3 runs 15 residues. CDR1 is SGHVS and CDR2 is FNYEAQ in the germline V gene. The CDR3 spells CASSRQIGVNQPQHF. CDR3 coding DNA: TGTGCCAGCAGCAGACAGATAGGGGTCAATCAGCCCCAGCATTTT.

This rearrangement joins TRBV7-3 to TRBJ2-3; D might be TRBD2 (6 bases). CDR3 length: 14 amino acids. CDR1 and CDR2 (germline): SGHTA, FQGTGA. Trimming stripped 5 bases from V and 6 bases from J, with 15 bases between. CDR3 amino acids: CASSPLTGADTQYF. CDR3 in DNA: TGTGCCAGCAGCCCCCTAACGGGAGCGGATACGCAGTATTTT.

V is TRBV20-1 and J is TRBJ1-4; 7 bases map to TRBD1. CDR1 DFQATT and CDR2 SNEGSKA come from the germline V gene (reference sequence). V shed 8 bases, J shed 5 bases, and the junction held 2 bases outside the gene matches. The CDR3 is 11 residues long. This chain's CDR3 is CSTDRNEKLFF. CDR3 DNA sequence: TGCAGTACGGACAGGAATGAAAAACTGTTTTTT.

The chain joins TRBV9 to TRBJ2-2, with TRBD2 as a possible D gene (6 bases). The CDR3 totals 14 residues. Trimming took 5 bases from V and 1 from J, leaving 9 bases between them. Per germline, CDR1 SGDLS and CDR2 YYNGEE. The CDR3 protein is CASSEGLNTGELFF. CDR3 sequence (DNA): TGTGCCAGCAGTGAGGGACTGAACACCGGGGAGCTGTTTTTT.

The rearrangement uses TRBV11-2 and TRBJ2-7; 7 bases map to TRBD2. V shed 3 bases, J shed 4 bases, and the junction held 6 bases outside the gene matches. The CDR3 extends over 14 amino acids. The germline CDR1 and CDR2 sequences are SGHAT and FQNNGV. In nucleotides, the CDR3 is TGTGCCAGCAGCTTCAGGACTAGTAGTTACGAGCAGTACTTC. Protein product: CASSFRTSSYEQYF.

CDR3 sequence reads: CASRVLGTGEQYF. The CDR3, as DNA: TGTGCCAGTAGGGTCTTGGGGACAGGAGAGCAGTACTTC. V usage is TRBV19 and J usage is TRBJ2-7; 8 bases agree with TRBD1. The CDR3 consists of 13 residues. Germline trimming cut 6 bases from V and 7 bases from J; bases unmatched to any gene: 8. From germline, CDR1 is LNHDA and CDR2 SQIVND (reference sequence).

Sample share makes this clone medium-sized. The chain is built from TRBV2 and TRBJ1-4; D remains ambiguous. V was clipped by 3 bases and J by 0 bases, with 8 bases between them. This CDR3 contains 15 residues. Germline loops: CDR1 SNHLY, CDR2 FYNNEI. Here the CDR3 DNA reads TGTGCCAGCAGTGATCGAAGGGCAACTAATGAAAAACTGTTTTTT. Its protein is CASSDRRATNEKLFF.

The gene calls are TRBV19 and TRBJ1-1, with D uncertain. Germline CDR1 reads LNHDA; CDR2 reads SQIVND (reference sequence). This CDR3 has 12 amino acids. Trimming pared 4 bases from V and 8 bases from J, leaving 11 bases between. CDR3 protein: CASSTGVGEAFF. For the CDR3, the DNA is TGTGCCAGTAGTACCGGGGTGGGGGAAGCTTTCTTT.

The rearrangement links TRBV4-1 to TRBJ2-3; 8 nucleotides align to TRBD2. Germline CDR1 is MGHRA and CDR2 is YSYEKL. This CDR3 comprises 19 residues. The V segment lost 3 bases and the J segment 0 bases; nucleotides outside the gene matches: 14. CDR3 in DNA: TGCGCCAGCAGCCATGGTGGGAGGCGGGGGGACCCTAGCACAGATACGCAGTATTTT. Protein: CASSHGGRRGDPSTDTQYF.

This clone has a handful of counts. The rearrangement uses TRBV5-1 and TRBJ1-3; maybe TRBD1 (6 bases). V lost 6 bases, J lost 2 bases, and 12 bases lay in between. The CDR3 spans 14 residues. From germline, CDR1 is SGHRS and CDR2 YFSETQ. CDR3: CASTEQGPGNTIYF. The CDR3 DNA reads as TGCGCCAGCACAGAACAGGGCCCTGGAAACACCATATATTTT.

V is TRBV15 and J is TRBJ1-1; D not certain. Trimming left V 0 bases short and J 7 bases short, with 6 bases between. The CDR3 length is 12 residues. From germline, CDR1 is LNHNV and CDR2 YYDKDF (reference sequence). In DNA, the CDR3 is TGTGCCACCAGCAGAGATGCGTTTGAAGCTTTCTTT. Translated: CATSRDAFEAFF.

The chain is built from TRBV12-5 and TRBJ2-5; 16 nucleotides match TRBD2. There are 16 residues in the CDR3. The V and J ends lost 6 bases and 5 bases, in that order; junction bases with no gene match: 6. The germline V gene has CDR1 LGHNT and CDR2 FRNRAP. CDR3 amino acids: CASGTGTSGGAETQYF. The DNA of the CDR3 is TGTGCTAGTGGAACAGGGACTAGCGGGGGGGCGGAGACCCAGTACTTC.

This clone was counted a few times. The CDR3: CASSESGSGNTIYF. The CDR3 nucleotides read TGTGCCAGCAGTGAATCCGGGTCTGGAAACACCATATATTTT. The rearrangement links TRBV6-1 to TRBJ1-3; the D is unclear. The CDR3 is made up of 14 amino acids. V gave up 2 bases and J gave up 1 base, with 6 bases separating them. The germline V gene encodes CDR1 MNHNS and CDR2 SASEGT.

The table lists this clone with a few counts. Here the CDR3 DNA reads TGTGCCAGCAGCAGAGCGGGGGGGATTGAAGAGACCCAGTACTTC. Amino acid sequence: CASSRAGGIEETQYF. The chain uses TRBV5-4 and TRBJ2-5, with 10 bases aligning to TRBD2. Germline V lookup: CDR1 SGHNT, CDR2 YYREEE (reference sequence). CDR3 size: 15 residues. V lost 4 bases to trimming and J lost 3 bases; unmatched junction nucleotides: 6.

The rearrangement links TRBV7-3 to TRBJ2-2, with TRBD2 identical over 7 bases. Germline lookup yields CDR1 SGHTA and CDR2 FQGTGA. The ends lost 2 bases at V and 0 bases at J; junction bases unmatched: 3. The CDR3 length is 16 residues. As DNA, the CDR3 is TGTGCCAGCAGCTTAGGGCTAGCGGCGAACACCGGGGAGCTGTTTTTT. Translation: CASSLGLAANTGELFF.

The table lists this clone with a few counts. This sequence joins TRBV23-1 and TRBJ2-7, with TRBD1 matching over 10 bases. TRBV23-1 is recorded as an ORF, its role being uncertain. The junction had 2 bases not matched to a gene; V was cut back by 2 bases and J by 4 bases. There are 14 residues in the CDR3. Written as DNA, the CDR3 is TGCGCCAGCAGTCAAGGGACAGGGGAGTACGAGCAGTACTTC. Translating gives CASSQGTGEYEQYF.

The chain has TRBV28 and TRBJ1-3, with D possibly matching TRBD1 (6 bases). This CDR3 region has 20 residues. Germline V CDR1 and CDR2: MDHEN, SYDVKM. V shed 4 bases and J shed 0 bases, with 25 bases lying between them. The CDR3 loop reads CASSSPTGITSLSSGNTIYF. The CDR3 nucleotides read TGTGCCAGCAGTTCCCCGACAGGAATCACATCTTTGAGCTCTGGAAACACCATATATTTT.

This sequence joins TRBV15 and TRBJ2-3; D ambiguous. The CDR3 consists of 12 residues. CDR1 LNHNV and CDR2 YYDKDF come from the germline V gene (reference sequence). Trimming removed 0 bases from V and 6 bases from J, with 4 bases in between. CDR3 residues: CATSRDRDTQYF. CDR3 sequence (DNA): TGTGCCACCAGCAGAGACCGGGATACGCAGTATTTT.

This chain connects TRBV19 to TRBJ2-6; 7 bases fit TRBD1. This CDR3 region has 15 residues. The trim removed 9 bases at V and 3 bases at J, leaving 8 bases unmatched. Per the germline V gene, CDR1 is LNHDA and CDR2 is SQIVND (reference sequence). DNA for the CDR3: TGTGCCAGCGCCGACAGGGCGCATGGGGCCAACGTCCTGACTTTC. Amino acid sequence: CASADRAHGANVLTF. Together with reference TRBV19 and TRBJ2-6, the CDR3 gives the full variable domain: DGGITQSPKYLFRKEGQNVTLSCEQNLNHDAMYWYRQDPGQGLRLIYYSQIVNDFQKGDIAEGYSVSREKKESFPLTVTSAQKNPTAFYLCASADRAHGANVLTFGAGSRLTVL.

For the CDR3, the DNA is TGTGCCAGCGCTAGGTTTTCCTACAATGAGCAGTTCTTC. Its translation is CASARFSYNEQFF. The chain links TRBV27 to TRBJ2-1; D remains unclear. The CDR3 contains 13 residues. Trimming stripped 8 bases from V and 1 base from J, with 9 bases between. The germline V gene encodes CDR1 MNHEY and CDR2 SMNVEV (reference sequence).